This T cell receptor beta chain derives from a study of immune evolution from preneoplasia to lung adenocarcinoma (TCRdb year 2021). A note on the overall study: No AAH lesions showed HLA loss of heterozygosity, compared with around 7% of AIS, about 15% of MIA and around a third of ADC lesions. The study combined immune gene expression, TCR sequencing and multiplex immunofluorescence to profile immune contexture across lung adenocarcinoma precursors and invasive adenocarcinoma. Resected precursor lesions (AAH, AIS, MIA) and invasive adenocarcinomas were compared with paired morphologically normal lung tissue. Sample size was determined by specimen availability and not by a prior power calculation. Whole exome sequencing and methylation data from the same cohort of nodules were integrated with the immune data. In total, the cohort included some 50 patients with pulmonary nodules, all of whom underwent surgical resection. A total of under 55 patients contributed TCR sequencing data. According to the study, fewer than 130 samples went through TCR sequencing. POLYSOLVER was used to infer class I HLA alleles from exome data, and LOHHLA was used to detect allele-specific HLA loss. Overall results and qualifications from the work: Findings were based on association rather than direct causation; larger cohorts with long-term follow-up and longitudinal biopsies were deemed needed. KRAS-mutant nodules showed the highest T cell clonality compared with EGFR-mutant or double wild-type lesions. Because all patients came from Japan and China, whether the findings apply to Western populations was uncertain. Normal lung showed the highest clonality, whereas later-stage lesions appeared to have higher T cell density and diversity but lower clonality. Normal lung had the highest top T cell clone frequencies, which appeared to decline progressively from AAH through AIS, MIA and invasive adenocarcinoma.

Between 2014 and 2017, the patients underwent resection in either Japan or China. Two lung cancer pathologists independently confirmed the histologic diagnosis of each case on H&E slides. To enrich premalignant or tumor cells for nucleic acid extraction, macro-dissection was performed after pathologic assessment. DNA was isolated from FFPE tissue using the AllPrep DNA/RNA FFPE Kit. The immunoSEQ hsTCRbeta Kit was used to sequence TCR beta CDR3 regions from DNA. In the source study's methods: The ImmunoSEQ Analyzer was used to analyse the TCR sequencing data. T cell clonality was defined as 1 minus Pielou's evenness, as computed on productive rearrangements. The inverse Simpson index, applied to productive templates, was used to measure T cell diversity. T cell density was defined as TCR beta template counts normalized to usable DNA, with usable DNA estimated by amplifying and sequencing housekeeping genes. Two-sided Kruskal-Wallis tests were used to compare TCR metrics between histologic stages. The immuneACCESS repertoire file appears here via TCRdb, limited to in-frame rearrangements. These files lack a portion of the clones; in checked studies, under half of the deficit traces to unresolved V genes, and the cause of the others is not known. V and J calls and clone size follow that table, whereas D and trimming were derived from the DNA. The sample table records 6,000 to 8,500 clones; 83% of these occur just once. Roughly 3% of the sample lies in the top ten.

A remark on this clone: What antigen it recognizes has not been identified. Per-nucleotide qualities are absent, and no much larger clonotype sits a single base away.

The CDR3 starts with the cysteine, ends with the phenylalanine, and has 15 residues. Here the CDR3 DNA is all that survives: 45 bases in frame from base 1. Taken from the germline V gene, the CDR1 and CDR2 loops are MGHRA and YSYEKL. V gives up 4 bases and J gives up 3 bases, and the segment between their germline ends measures 13 bases. The TCR was taken from a person between 65 and 79 years old with lung adenocarcinoma. The sequence links TRBV4-1 to TRBJ2-1; TRBD1 is perhaps the D gene, given 5 matching bases. The sample taken for sequencing was FFPE minimally invasive lung adenocarcinoma tissue. Interpreted using the paper, the cell subset or site label stands for: micro-invasive lung adenocarcinoma (MIA). The DNA is TGCGCCAGCAGCCGCGAGCCCAGGGACTACAATGAGCAGTTCTTC. The resulting protein is CASSREPRDYNEQFF.